These 15 T cell receptor beta chains share one sample of origin, sequenced in a study of vaccination effects on CD4 cells after COVID-19. Prior to sequencing, the ViraFEST assay stimulated PBMC with viral peptide pools, which expanded the antigen-specific CD4+ T cells. The authors isolated CD4+ T cells after nine to eleven days of culture. Participants each got two BNT162b2 or mRNA-1273 vaccine doses. The repertoire was sequenced with immunoSEQ multiplex PCR; TCRdb's copy has only in-frame clones and lacks some. The table lists tens of thousands of clones, about 80% of them singletons. Their antigens remain unidentified. The source material was CD4+ T cells from PBMCs cultured with HCoV-OC43 spike peptides, sampled after COVID-19 vaccination. Regarding subset: HCoV-OC43 spike overlapping peptide pool stimulation. The receptors come from a human donor who received a COVID-19 vaccine.

The chain uses TRBV5-1 and TRBJ1-2, with D hard to call. The V gene lost 4 bases and the J gene lost 0 bases, with 7 bases spanning the gap. Germline V gene sequence: CDR1 SGHRS, CDR2 YFSETQ. The CDR3 length is 13 residues. CDR3 loop: CASSGTANYGYTF. CDR3 bases: TGCGCCAGCAGCGGAACAGCTAACTATGGCTACACCTTC. The variable domain in full, with the rest retrieved from reference TRBV5-1 and TRBJ1-2, is KAGVTQTPRYLIKTRGQQVTLSCSPISGHRSVSWYQQTPGQGLQFLFEYFSETQRNKGNFPGRFSGRQFSNSRSEMNVSTLELGDSALYLCASSGTANYGYTFGSGTRLTVV.

The V gene is TRBV6-5, the J gene TRBJ1-2; D not certain. The germline V gene has CDR1 MNHEY and CDR2 SVGAGI. This CDR3 region has 13 residues. V lost 2 bases, J lost 6 bases, and 10 bases lay in between. The CDR3 loop reads CASSYRVENGYTF. The DNA for the CDR3 is TGTGCCAGCAGTTACAGGGTAGAGAATGGCTACACCTTC.

The chain carries TRBV18 and TRBJ1-3, with 8 bases lining up with TRBD1. The CDR3 sequence is 16 residues long. Germline lookup yields CDR1 KGHSH and CDR2 LQKENI. The J segment lost 0 bases and the V segment lost 4 bases, leaving 5 bases of the junction unmatched. CDR3 protein: CASSLGQVDSGNTIYF. For the CDR3, the DNA is TGTGCCAGCTCACTGGGACAGGTTGACTCTGGAAACACCATATATTTT.

The genes are TRBV9 and TRBJ2-6; D remains ambiguous. From germline, CDR1 is SGDLS and CDR2 YYNGEE. Between the trimmed V and J ends, which lost 0 bases and 0 bases, there was a span of 4 bases. This CDR3 comprises 15 residues. CDR3 in DNA: TGTGCCAGCAGCGTAGGGAACTCTGGGGCCAACGTCCTGACTTTC. Protein product: CASSVGNSGANVLTF.

The chain couples TRBV20-1 to TRBJ2-1, with TRBD2 matching 8 bases. V trimming: 3 bases; J trimming: 10 bases; junction bases outside the gene matches: 14. The CDR3 runs 15 residues. Germline V gene lookup returns CDR1 DFQATT and CDR2 SNEGSKA (reference sequence). DNA for the CDR3: TGCAGTGCTAGTTCCCATACTAGCGGCCTGGGGGAGCAGTTCTTC. Translated, it gives CSASSHTSGLGEQFF.

The V call is TRBV30, the J call TRBJ2-6; D gene unclear. The CDR3 contains 14 residues. The germline gives CDR1 GTSNPN, CDR2 SVGIG (reference sequence). V gave up 1 base and J gave up 3 bases, with 7 bases separating them. The CDR3 sequence: CAWSAGYGANVLTF. The CDR3 bases are TGTGCCTGGAGTGCGGGTTATGGGGCCAACGTCCTGACTTTC.

The V call is TRBV9, the J call TRBJ2-1; the match to TRBD1 covers 9 bases. The V and J ends lost 3 bases and 4 bases, in that order; junction bases with no gene match: 5. This CDR3 contains 15 residues. Germline CDR1 and CDR2: SGDLS and YYNGEE. The CDR3 spells CASSARDREYNEQFF. The CDR3 DNA sequence: TGTGCCAGCAGCGCCCGGGACAGGGAATACAATGAGCAGTTCTTC. Variable domain in full (rest from reference TRBV9 and TRBJ2-1): DSGVTQTPKHLITATGQRVTLRCSPRSGDLSVYWYQQSLDQGLQFLIQYYNGEERAKGNILERFSAQQFPDLHSELNLSSLELGDSALYFCASSARDREYNEQFFGPGTRLTVL.

This chain links TRBV9 with TRBJ2-5; D is undetermined. CDR1 and CDR2 from the germline V gene are SGDLS and YYNGEE. V was shortened by 0 bases and J by 2 bases, with 5 bases between the two germline ends. The CDR3 consists of 13 residues. Here the CDR3 reads CASSVASQETQYF. As DNA, the CDR3 is TGTGCCAGCAGCGTAGCGTCTCAAGAGACCCAGTACTTC.

This clone was seen only a few times. The V and J genes are TRBV3-1 (or the pseudogene TRBV3-2) and TRBJ1-4; 7 positions match TRBD1. The CDR3 is made up of 15 amino acids. The V and J ends lost 5 bases and 8 bases, in that order; junction bases with no gene match: 11. Germline V gives CDR1 LGHDT, CDR2 YNNKEL (reference sequence). The CDR3 DNA reads TGTGCCAGCAGCAAACCGACAGGGAGGAGCGAAAAACTGTTTTTT. This encodes CASSKPTGRSEKLFF.

The chain links TRBV28 to TRBJ1-3; a possible D gene is TRBD1 (6 bases). V gave up 9 bases and J gave up 0 bases, with 15 bases separating them. Germline CDR1 MDHEN, CDR2 SYDVKM. The CDR3 covers 15 residues. CDR3 region: CASITGGHSGNTIYF. In DNA, the CDR3 is TGTGCCAGTATTACGGGGGGCCACTCTGGAAACACCATATATTTT.

The chain recombines TRBV7-9 with TRBJ1-4; 7 nucleotides match TRBD1. The length of the CDR3 is 15 residues. CDR1 is SEHNR and CDR2 is FQNEAQ in the germline V gene (reference sequence). Trimming cost V 5 bases and J 5 bases; bases outside gene matches: 8. The chain's CDR3 is CASSPGTASNEKLFF. In DNA, the CDR3 is TGTGCCAGCAGCCCAGGGACAGCTTCGAATGAAAAACTGTTTTTT.

The V call is TRBV2, the J call TRBJ2-3, with 10 bases fitting TRBD2. Germline CDR1 and CDR2: SNHLY and FYNNEI. V was clipped by 4 bases and J by 2 bases; unmatched bases: 3. The CDR3 runs to 15 residues. CDR3 DNA sequence: TGTGCCAGCAGTGGACTAGCGGGTCCCACAGATACGCAGTATTTT. Its translation: CASSGLAGPTDTQYF.

The gene calls are TRBV19 and TRBJ1-6; a weak D match, TRBD1 (6 bases). Germline CDR1 LNHDA, CDR2 SQIVND (reference sequence). V dropped 5 bases and J dropped 4 bases, with 9 bases sitting between them. The CDR3 has 14 residues. The DNA of the CDR3 is TGTGCCAGTAGTGGGGGCCTTTATAATTCACCCCTCCACTTT. This codes for CASSGGLYNSPLHF.

The chain links TRBV7-3 to TRBJ2-2; 8 bases agree with TRBD1. The J segment lost 3 bases and the V segment lost 4 bases, leaving 4 bases of the junction unmatched. CDR1 is SGHTA and CDR2 is FQGTGA in the germline V gene. This CDR3 region has 15 residues. The chain's CDR3 is CASSSDRVDTGELFF. For the CDR3, the DNA is TGTGCCAGCAGCTCGGACAGGGTGGACACCGGGGAGCTGTTTTTT.

The chain combines TRBV6-2 or TRBV6-3 with TRBJ1-5, with D hard to call. V was pared by 5 bases and J by 5 bases, with 7 bases between. The CDR3 has 12 amino acids. Germline V gene sequence: CDR1 MNHEY, CDR2 SVGEGT. CDR3 sequence: CASSTSYQPQHF. The CDR3 nucleotides read TGTGCCAGCAGTACAAGCTATCAGCCCCAGCATTTT.